Below, 31 T cell receptor beta chains from the same sample are listed, as sequenced in a study of Graves' ophthalmopathy and Graves' hyperthyroidism. For repertoire sequencing, the TCR beta CDR3 regions were amplified from RNA transcripts. Second-round multiplex PCR came after a first-round RT-PCR that employed HTBI primers. One entry per CDR3 protein results from TCRdb running MiXCR on the multiplex PCR reads. The sample holds 600,000 to 700,000 distinct CDR3 sequences, roughly two fifths seen once. What was sequenced was peripheral blood. The receptors derive from an adult man with Graves' ophthalmopathy.

The table lists this clonotype with many counts. The chain links TRBV12-3 or TRBV12-4 to TRBJ1-2; 8 bases map to TRBD1. V trimming: 4 bases; J trimming: 6 bases; junction bases outside the gene matches: 7. The CDR3 totals 14 residues. CDR3 amino acids: CASSWGRGPNGYTF. The CDR3 nucleotides read TGTGCCAGCAGTTGGGGCAGGGGGCCCAATGGCTACACCTTC.

The chain uses TRBV10-3 and TRBJ1-2; 7 bases are shared with TRBD1. Germline CDR1 reads ENHRY; CDR2 reads SYGVKD. The CDR3 contains 13 residues. Trimming cost V 7 bases and J 7 bases; bases outside gene matches: 9. CDR3 DNA: TGTGCCATCACTAAACAGGGGAGAGGTGGCTACACCTTC. Translated, it gives CAITKQGRGGYTF.

This clonotype came up a few times. The chain combines TRBV5-5 with TRBJ1-4; D may be TRBD1 (5 bases). The CDR3 has 15 amino acids. Trimming cost V 4 bases and J 0 bases, with 10 bases left between them. Germline assignment: CDR1 SGHKS and CDR2 YYEKEE (reference sequence). The CDR3 protein is CASSLGTPTNEKLFF. The CDR3 region has the DNA TGTGCCAGCAGCCTAGGGACGCCAACTAATGAAAAACTGTTTTTT.

The rearrangement joins TRBV10-3 to TRBJ1-1; perhaps TRBD1 as D (5 bases). The germline V gene encodes CDR1 ENHRY and CDR2 SYGVKD. V was trimmed by 2 bases and J by 3 bases, leaving 10 bases between them. This CDR3 comprises 14 residues. The CDR3 bases are TGTGCCATCAGTGAGGCAGGGCTGTACACTGAAGCTTTCTTT. It encodes CAISEAGLYTEAFF.

This clonotype turned up a few times. CDR3 in amino acids: CASRSSGAGEKLFF. Here the CDR3 DNA reads TGTGCCAGCAGGTCCTCGGGGGCAGGAGAAAAACTGTTTTTT. V usage is TRBV12-3 or TRBV12-4 and J usage is TRBJ1-4; D might be TRBD1 (6 bases). V gave up 6 bases and J gave up 8 bases, with 16 bases separating them. There are 14 residues in the CDR3.

This clonotype was counted many times. The gene calls are TRBV25-1 and TRBJ2-7; a weak D match, TRBD1 (6 bases). The CDR3 has 13 amino acids. V was shortened by 5 bases and J by 6 bases, with 14 bases between the two germline ends. Germline V gives CDR1 MGHDK, CDR2 SYGVNS. CDR3 residues: CASSRQAGSEQYF. The CDR3 DNA reads TGTGCCAGCAGTCGACAGGCGGGTTCCGAGCAGTACTTC.

V and J are TRBV5-1 and TRBJ1-5, with 9 bases lining up with TRBD1. Unmatched junction bases numbered 5, after V lost 3 bases and J lost 4 bases. Germline CDR1 is SGHRS and CDR2 is YFSETQ. This CDR3 region has 15 residues. CDR3 DNA sequence: TGCGCCAGCAGCTCGGGGACAGGGATAAATCAGCCCCAGCATTTT. Encoded protein: CASSSGTGINQPQHF.

V and J are TRBV5-1 and TRBJ1-1; the D gene is possibly TRBD1 (5 bases). Per germline, CDR1 SGHRS and CDR2 YFSETQ. With 1 base removed from V and 1 base from J, the gap between germline ends came to 14 bases. CDR3 length: 16 amino acids. In DNA form, the CDR3 reads TGCGCCAGCAGCTTGTTCAGGGCTAGTGGGAACACTGAAGCTTTCTTT. This gives the protein CASSLFRASGNTEAFF.

A remark on this clonotype: A much larger clone lies a single base off, so this may be a read error. The chain joins TRBV5-1 to TRBJ2-5; 7 bases are a match to TRBD1. CDR3 size: 13 residues. Germline values: CDR1 SGHRS, CDR2 YFSETQ. CDR3 sequence reads: CASNRGSAETRYF. For the CDR3, the DNA is TGCGCCAGTAACAGGGGATCGGCGGAGACCCGGTACTTC.

V gene TRBV7-2 combines with J gene TRBJ1-6; 9 bases line up with TRBD1. V lost 4 bases to trimming and J lost 7 bases; unmatched junction nucleotides: 5. The germline gives CDR1 SGHTA, CDR2 FQGNSA. This CDR3 is 15 amino acids long. In nucleotides, the CDR3 is TGTGCCAGCAGCTCCGGACAGGGGAAGAATTCACCCCTCCACTTT. Protein: CASSSGQGKNSPLHF.

Many counts were recorded for this clonotype. The chain recombines TRBV19 with TRBJ1-1; 7 nucleotides align to TRBD1. The CDR3 spans 14 residues. J gave up 14 bases and V 4 bases, and 16 bases lay outside the gene matches. CDR1 LNHDA and CDR2 SQIVND come from the germline V gene (reference sequence). CDR3 in amino acids: CASSTTRTGPLEFF. In DNA form, the CDR3 reads TGTGCCAGTAGTACGACCCGGACAGGCCCTTTGGAGTTCTTT.

This sequence joins TRBV19 and TRBJ2-3; 7 bases agree with TRBD2. The CDR3 runs 13 residues. Losses at the gene ends were 10 bases for V and 4 bases for J; bases not matched to a gene: 8. The germline CDR1 and CDR2 sequences are LNHDA and SQIVND (reference sequence). For the CDR3, the DNA is TGTGCCACTTCCCGTGGGGGGGCAGATACGCAGTATTTT. It encodes CATSRGGADTQYF.

The chain couples TRBV5-1 to TRBJ1-4; perhaps TRBD1 as D (5 bases). CDR1 is SGHRS, CDR2 YFSETQ, per germline. Trimming removed 3 bases at V and 8 bases at J, with 14 bases between. This CDR3 has 14 residues. In nucleotides, the CDR3 is TGCGCCAGCAGCTCGACCCTGCAGGGAGAAAAACTGTTTTTT. As protein: CASSSTLQGEKLFF.

This clonotype occurred a few times. This chain joins TRBV27 and TRBJ1-2; 7 bases line up with TRBD1. Germline CDR1 reads MNHEY; CDR2 reads SMNVEV (reference sequence). The CDR3 contains 13 residues. V lost 5 bases to trimming and J lost 6 bases; unmatched junction nucleotides: 6. The CDR3 is CASSRDSLHGYTF. CDR3 coding DNA: TGTGCCAGCAGTAGGGACAGTCTCCATGGCTACACCTTC.

This chain uses TRBV29-1 with TRBJ1-2; 10 bases are a match to TRBD1. CDR1 is SQVTM, CDR2 ANQGSEA, per germline. The CDR3 loop spans 13 amino acids. Trimming removed 3 bases from V and 4 bases from J; junction bases left unmatched: 2. Here the CDR3 DNA reads TGCAGCGTTGAGACAGGGGGCGCCTATGGCTACACCTTC. As protein: CSVETGGAYGYTF.

The rearrangement uses TRBV25-1 and TRBJ1-4, with TRBD1 matching 8 bases. Germline CDR1 and CDR2: MGHDK and SYGVNS. V lost 8 bases to trimming and J lost 3 bases; unmatched junction nucleotides: 5. There are 14 residues in the CDR3. In DNA form, the CDR3 reads TGTGCCAGCCAAGTGACAGGGGCTAATGAAAAACTGTTTTTT. It yields the protein CASQVTGANEKLFF.

The chain couples TRBV12-3 or TRBV12-4 to TRBJ1-2; 8 bases line up with TRBD1. The CDR3 consists of 13 residues. With V trimmed by 3 bases and J by 8 bases, 5 bases remained unmatched. The CDR3 DNA is TGTGCCAGCAGTTTTGAGGACAGGGTAGGCTACACCTTC. It is translated as CASSFEDRVGYTF.

The rearrangement joins TRBV10-3 to TRBJ1-2; D is perhaps TRBD1 (6 bases). Germline V CDR1 and CDR2: ENHRY, SYGVKD. This CDR3 spans 15 amino acids. Trimming removed 10 bases at V and 3 bases at J, with 21 bases between. CDR3 in amino acids: CATRTALSADYGYTF. CDR3 DNA sequence: TGTGCCACCAGGACAGCGTTATCTGCCGACTATGGCTACACCTTC.

In this sample, this clonotype turned up many times. The chain carries TRBV11-3 and TRBJ2-5; tentatively, D is TRBD1 (6 bases). CDR3 size: 14 residues. Trimming removed 3 bases from V and 2 bases from J, with 10 bases in between. From germline, CDR1 is SGHNT and CDR2 YENEEA. The CDR3 bases are TGTGCCAGCAGCTTGCCAGGGGCACAAGAGACCCAGTACTTC. This gives the protein CASSLPGAQETQYF.

Regarding this clonotype: This CDR3 is missing its conserved last phenylalanine or tryptophan, likely due to a read error. The gene calls are TRBV19 and TRBJ1-5; D unresolved. This CDR3 is built from 15 residues. CDR1 and CDR2 (germline): LNHDA, SQIVND (reference sequence). The ends were cut back, 4 bases at V and 3 bases at J, with 13 bases in the middle. CDR3 sequence (DNA): TGTGCCAGTAGTACCCTAGACGGCTACAATCAGCCCCAGCATCTT. Translation: CASSTLDGYNQPQHL.

The chain recombines TRBV12-3 or TRBV12-4 with TRBJ2-7, with 8 bases identical to TRBD1. This CDR3 is built from 15 residues. J lost 4 bases, V lost 1 base, and 6 bases had no gene match. In nucleotides, the CDR3 is TGTGCCAGCAGTTTAGTGGCAGGGGGCAGGTACGAGCAGTACTTC. Its protein is CASSLVAGGRYEQYF.

Turning to this clonotype: The junction does not match germline at one end; this may be a read error. J is TRBJ2-6 and V is TRBV14; D call uncertain. The CDR3 length is 14 residues. CDR1 is SGHDN, CDR2 FVKESK, per germline. CDR3 sequence reads: CSSSRTSGANVLTF. Here the CDR3 DNA reads TGTTCCAGCAGCCGAACATCTGGGGCCAACGTCCTGACTTTC.

This clonotype was counted many times. This chain joins TRBV10-3 and TRBJ2-2; TRBD2 matches at 14 bases. Germline CDR1 is ENHRY and CDR2 is SYGVKD. This CDR3 has 14 amino acids. The V gene end was trimmed by 6 bases and the J gene end by 7 bases; junction bases not matched to a gene: 1. CDR3 residues: CAISGTSGGGELFF. CDR3 coding DNA: TGTGCCATCAGCGGGACTAGCGGGGGCGGGGAGCTGTTTTTT.

There are many counts of this clonotype. This chain joins TRBV12-3 or TRBV12-4 and TRBJ1-4; D ambiguous. The CDR3 consists of 14 residues. The V gene lost 5 bases and the J gene lost 8 bases, with 15 bases spanning the gap. The CDR3 region is CASSRPPSEEKLFF. CDR3 in DNA: TGTGCCAGCAGTCGTCCGCCTTCGGAAGAAAAACTGTTTTTT.

This clonotype was seen at least ten times. The CDR3 DNA follows: TGTGCCAGTAGTATTCGTTCGGGGAGCGGCACTGAAGCTTTCTTT. Its translation is CASSIRSGSGTEAFF. V gene TRBV19 combines with J gene TRBJ1-1; D uncertain. CDR1 is LNHDA, CDR2 SQIVND, per germline (reference sequence). Trimming cost V 3 bases and J 4 bases, with 15 bases left between them. This CDR3 spans 15 amino acids.

The chain joins TRBV3-1 to TRBJ1-1; D gene ambiguous. The V gene lost 1 base and the J gene lost 5 bases, with 8 bases spanning the gap. This CDR3 contains 13 residues. Germline CDR1 reads LGHDT; CDR2 reads YNNKEL (reference sequence). Here the CDR3 DNA reads TGTGCCAGCAGCCAAGTACTGGGAACTGAAGCTTTCTTT. Protein product: CASSQVLGTEAFF.

Concerning this clonotype: Without the conserved terminal phenylalanine or tryptophan, this CDR3 likely stems from a read error. The chain is built from TRBV2 and TRBJ2-7; D is ambiguous. The CDR3 loop spans 15 amino acids. Germline CDR1 and CDR2: SNHLY and FYNNEI. CDR3 coding DNA: TGTGCCAGCAGTGAAGCTACTGTACGGCCCCACGAACAGTACCTC. Its protein is CASSEATVRPHEQYL.

As regards this clonotype: A single base separates this from a much larger clone, so it may be a read error. This is likely a read error, given that the CDR3 carries no conserved phenylalanine or tryptophan at its end. The CDR3 DNA reads TGCAGTGCTAGAGCCCCAGGAGGTAACACTGAAGCTTTCTGT. It translates to CSARAPGGNTEAFC. This chain connects TRBV20-1 to TRBJ1-1; D gene uncertain. Trimming stripped 1 base from V and 2 bases from J, with 11 bases between. The V gene's germline CDR1 is DFQATT and CDR2 SNEGSKA (reference sequence). The length of the CDR3 is 14 residues.

The chain carries TRBV7-9 and TRBJ1-1; possible D gene TRBD1, 6 bases. With 3 bases removed from V and 1 base from J, the gap between germline ends came to 15 bases. The CDR3 has 16 amino acids. Per the germline V gene, CDR1 is SEHNR and CDR2 is FQNEAQ (reference sequence). Here the CDR3 reads CASSFRGWGANTEAFF. The CDR3 DNA follows: TGTGCCAGCAGCTTTCGAGGTTGGGGGGCGAACACTGAAGCTTTCTTT.

This clonotype has only a few counts. This sequence joins TRBV12-3 or TRBV12-4 and TRBJ2-7; D may be TRBD2 (5 bases). Trimming removed 7 bases at V and 7 bases at J, with 17 bases between. The CDR3 sequence is 13 residues long. The CDR3 here is CASTPPGSGEQYF. For the CDR3, the DNA is TGTGCCAGCACTCCTCCTGGGAGTGGAGAGCAGTACTTC.

This clonotype has just a few counts. The CDR3 reads CASSYGRRGGQPQHF. The CDR3 coding sequence is TGTGCCAGCAGTTACGGGAGGAGGGGGGGCCAGCCCCAGCATTTT. The chain couples TRBV6-2 or TRBV6-3 to TRBJ1-5, with D tentatively TRBD1 (6 bases). The CDR3 consists of 15 residues. From germline, CDR1 is MNHEY and CDR2 SVGEGT. V was pared by 2 bases and J by 7 bases, with 15 bases between.